One sample yielded the 9 T cell receptor beta chains listed below, sequenced in a study of cytomegalovirus exposure and HLA in healthy donors. Amplification used 60 Vbeta primers and 13 Jbeta primers. Sequenced by immunoSEQ multiplex PCR; TCRdb stores in-frame clones only, minus some. The repertoire has more than 95,000 clones, under 80% of them found once; the top ten carry over 7%. Sequencing input: PBMCs. These receptors were obtained from a woman between 35 and 50 years old in good health and CMV-seropositive.

In nucleotides, the CDR3 is TGTGCCAGCATTTACGGGGATAATAGCCGCGAGCAGTACTTC. Encoded protein: CASIYGDNSREQYF. The chain combines TRBV2 with TRBJ2-7; D is perhaps TRBD2 (5 bases). This CDR3 is 14 amino acids long. Trimming cost V 7 bases and J 6 bases, with 19 bases left between them. CDR1 and CDR2 (germline): SNHLY, FYNNEI.

This chain joins TRBV28 and TRBJ2-3; a possible D gene is TRBD2 (6 bases). The CDR3 is made up of 15 amino acids. The ends were cut back, 5 bases at V and 3 bases at J, with 15 bases in the middle. Germline values: CDR1 MDHEN, CDR2 SYDVKM. The CDR3 coding sequence is TGTGCCAGCAGTCGACTAGGAGAATTGACAGATACGCAGTATTTT. Residues: CASSRLGELTDTQYF.

This chain links TRBV9 with TRBJ1-2; D is unclear. The V end was cut by 2 bases, the J end by 5 bases, with 19 bases between. Germline V gene sequence: CDR1 SGDLS, CDR2 YYNGEE. The length of the CDR3 is 16 residues. The CDR3 sequence is CASSVDTPLNYYGYTF. CDR3 DNA: TGTGCCAGCAGCGTCGACACACCGCTTAATTATTATGGCTACACCTTC.

The chain uses TRBV28 and TRBJ2-7; 9 bases fit TRBD1. With V trimmed by 6 bases and J by 0 bases, 9 bases remained unmatched. This CDR3 comprises 16 residues. CDR1 is MDHEN and CDR2 is SYDVKM in the germline V gene. For the CDR3, the DNA is TGTGCCAGCAGAACGCCAGGACAGGGGAGCTCCTACGAGCAGTACTTC. Amino acids: CASRTPGQGSSYEQYF.

The rearrangement joins TRBV28 to TRBJ2-7; D is perhaps TRBD2 (6 bases). Deletions cut 5 bases from V and 3 bases from J, with 20 bases between. This CDR3 is built from 16 residues. Per germline, CDR1 MDHEN and CDR2 SYDVKM. The chain's CDR3 is CASSNGLRGTYYEQYF. CDR3 nucleotides: TGTGCCAGCAGTAACGGACTCCGCGGGACTTACTACGAGCAGTACTTC.

The chain carries TRBV2 and TRBJ2-3, with 7 bases aligning to TRBD2. The V and J ends lost 6 bases and 3 bases, in that order; junction bases with no gene match: 18. Germline V gene sequence: CDR1 SNHLY, CDR2 FYNNEI. The CDR3 covers 18 residues. The CDR3 loop is CASSLPLLLALTTDTQYF. The CDR3, as DNA: TGTGCCAGCAGCCTCCCTCTTTTACTAGCGTTAACGACAGATACGCAGTATTTT. Combining the CDR3 with reference TRBV2 and TRBJ2-3 gives the whole variable domain EPEVTQTPSHQVTQMGQEVILRCVPISNHLYFYWYRQILGQKVEFLVSFYNNEISEKSEIFDDQFSVERPDGSNFTLKIRSTKLEDSAMYFCASSLPLLLALTTDTQYFGPGTRLTVL.

This clone appeared a few times. J is TRBJ2-2 and V is TRBV29-1; 10 bases align to TRBD2. CDR3 size: 16 residues. Germline CDR1 SQVTM, CDR2 ANQGSEA. J lost 6 bases, V lost 0 bases, and 7 bases had no gene match. The CDR3 DNA follows: TGCAGCGTTGAAGATACGGCTAGCGGGAGTTCCGGGGAGCTGTTTTTT. It is translated as CSVEDTASGSSGELFF.

This clone was seen only once. The chain recombines TRBV6-1 with TRBJ1-2; D might be TRBD1 (5 bases). There are 16 residues in the CDR3. V dropped 4 bases and J dropped 7 bases, with 22 bases sitting between them. The germline gives CDR1 MNHNS, CDR2 SASEGT. The CDR3 here is CASSVGDPKAGFGYTF. The CDR3 DNA sequence: TGTGCCAGCAGTGTAGGGGACCCAAAAGCGGGCTTTGGCTACACCTTC.

There are a few counts of this clone. The chain uses TRBV6-6 and TRBJ2-5, with TRBD1 matching 9 bases. V gave up 4 bases and J gave up 9 bases; unmatched junction bases: 3. The CDR3 spans 12 residues. In germline, CDR1 is MNHNY, CDR2 SVGAGI (reference sequence). CDR3 DNA sequence: TGTGCCAGCAGTTCAGACAGGGGGGCCCAGTACTTC. Translating it yields CASSSDRGAQYF.